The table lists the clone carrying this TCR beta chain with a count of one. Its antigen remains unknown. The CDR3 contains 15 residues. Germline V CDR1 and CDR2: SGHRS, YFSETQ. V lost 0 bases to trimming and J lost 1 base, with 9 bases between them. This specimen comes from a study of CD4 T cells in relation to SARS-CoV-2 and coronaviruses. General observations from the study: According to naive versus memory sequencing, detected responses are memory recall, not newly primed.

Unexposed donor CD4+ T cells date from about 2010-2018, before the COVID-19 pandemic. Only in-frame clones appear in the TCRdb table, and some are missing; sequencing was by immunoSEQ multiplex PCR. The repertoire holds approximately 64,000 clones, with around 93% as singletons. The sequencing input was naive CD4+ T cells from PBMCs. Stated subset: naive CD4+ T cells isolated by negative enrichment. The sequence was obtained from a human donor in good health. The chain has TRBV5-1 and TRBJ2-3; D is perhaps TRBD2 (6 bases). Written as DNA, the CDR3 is TGCGCCAGCAGCTTGGGGGCTAGCGGCACAGATACGCAGTATTTT. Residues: CASSLGASGTDTQYF.